This T cell receptor (beta chain) is from a study of CD8+CD57+ T cells in acquired aplastic anemia. Across the whole study: Sorting CD4+ and CD8+ cells gave DNA averaging about 3.1 ug. Broader study findings: Significance was not reached for CD8+ Simpson's diversity between patients and controls.

The CDR3 runs 13 residues. Germline V gene lookup returns CDR1 DFQATT and CDR2 SNEGSKA (reference sequence). The TCR beta profiling, which covered VDJ combination and CDR3 sequence, was carried out using genomic DNA as the template. Via MiXCR, TCRdb re-called the reads, giving one row per CDR3 protein. The sample records 300,000 or so distinct CDR3 sequences, 50% to 70% being singletons. In regard to this clonotype: Its antigen is undetermined.

Sequencing was carried out using sorted CD4+, CD8+, or CD8+CD57+ T cells (not recorded which) from PBMCs. The rearrangement uses TRBV20-1 and TRBJ1-1; D ambiguous. The receptor was derived from a human donor with severe aplastic anemia or a healthy control (not recorded which). In nucleotides, the CDR3 is TGCAGCGCAAGTACGACGGGGAACACTGAAGCTTTCTTT. It yields the protein CSASTTGNTEAFF.